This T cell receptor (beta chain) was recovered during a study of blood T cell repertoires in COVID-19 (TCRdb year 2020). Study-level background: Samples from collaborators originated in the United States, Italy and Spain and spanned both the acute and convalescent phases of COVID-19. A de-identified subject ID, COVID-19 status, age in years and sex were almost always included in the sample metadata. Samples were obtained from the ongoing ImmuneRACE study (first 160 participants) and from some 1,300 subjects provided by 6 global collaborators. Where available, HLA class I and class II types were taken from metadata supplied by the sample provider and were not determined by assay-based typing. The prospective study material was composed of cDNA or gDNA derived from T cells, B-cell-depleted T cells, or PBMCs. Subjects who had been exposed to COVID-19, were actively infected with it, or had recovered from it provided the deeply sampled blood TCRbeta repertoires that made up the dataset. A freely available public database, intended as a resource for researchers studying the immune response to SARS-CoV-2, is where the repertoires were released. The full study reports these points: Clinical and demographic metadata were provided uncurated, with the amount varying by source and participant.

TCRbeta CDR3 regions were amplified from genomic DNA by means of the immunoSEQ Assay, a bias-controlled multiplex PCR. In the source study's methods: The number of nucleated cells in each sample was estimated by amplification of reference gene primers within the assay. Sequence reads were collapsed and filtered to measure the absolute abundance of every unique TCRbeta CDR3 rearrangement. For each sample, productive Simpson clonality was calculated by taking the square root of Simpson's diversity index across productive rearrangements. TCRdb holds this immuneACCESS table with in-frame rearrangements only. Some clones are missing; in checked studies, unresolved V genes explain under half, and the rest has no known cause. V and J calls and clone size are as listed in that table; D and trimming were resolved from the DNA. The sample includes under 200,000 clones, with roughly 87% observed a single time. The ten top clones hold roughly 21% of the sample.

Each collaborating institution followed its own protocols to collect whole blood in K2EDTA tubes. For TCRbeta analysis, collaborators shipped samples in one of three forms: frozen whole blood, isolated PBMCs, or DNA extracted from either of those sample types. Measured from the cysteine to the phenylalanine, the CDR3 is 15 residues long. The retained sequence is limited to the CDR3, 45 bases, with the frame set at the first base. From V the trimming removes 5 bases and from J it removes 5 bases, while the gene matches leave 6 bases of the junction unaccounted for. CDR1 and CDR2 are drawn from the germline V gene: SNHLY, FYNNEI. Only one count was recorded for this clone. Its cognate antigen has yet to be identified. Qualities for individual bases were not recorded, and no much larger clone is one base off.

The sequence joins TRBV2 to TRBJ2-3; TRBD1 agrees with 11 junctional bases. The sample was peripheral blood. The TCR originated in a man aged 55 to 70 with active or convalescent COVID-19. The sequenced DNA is TGTGCCAGCAGTTCCGGACAGGGGGCAGGAGATACGCAGTATTTT. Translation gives CASSSGQGAGDTQYF.